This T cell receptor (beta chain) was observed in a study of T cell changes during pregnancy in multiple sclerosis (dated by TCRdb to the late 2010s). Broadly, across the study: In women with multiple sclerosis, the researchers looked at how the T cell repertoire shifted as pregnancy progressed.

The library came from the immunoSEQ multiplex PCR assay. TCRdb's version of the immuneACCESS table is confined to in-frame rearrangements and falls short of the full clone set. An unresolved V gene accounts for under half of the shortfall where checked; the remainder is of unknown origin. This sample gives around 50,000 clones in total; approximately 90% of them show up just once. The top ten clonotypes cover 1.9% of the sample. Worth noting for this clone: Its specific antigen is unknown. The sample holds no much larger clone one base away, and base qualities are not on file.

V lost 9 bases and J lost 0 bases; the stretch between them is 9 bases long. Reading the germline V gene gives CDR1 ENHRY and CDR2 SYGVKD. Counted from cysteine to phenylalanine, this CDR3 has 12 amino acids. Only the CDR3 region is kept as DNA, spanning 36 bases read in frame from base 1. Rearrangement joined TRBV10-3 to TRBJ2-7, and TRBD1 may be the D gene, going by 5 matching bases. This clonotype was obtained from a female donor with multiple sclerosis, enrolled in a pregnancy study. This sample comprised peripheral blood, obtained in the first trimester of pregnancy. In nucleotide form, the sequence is TGTGCCATAGGGGTCTTCTCCTACGAGCAGTACTTC. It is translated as CAIGVFSYEQYF.